This paragraph reports one T cell receptor beta chain. This sample was taken from a study of blood T cell repertoires in COVID-19. Study details: T cells, B-cell-depleted T cells, or PBMCs supplied cDNA or gDNA.

Only in-frame clones appear in the TCRdb table, and some are missing; sequencing was by immunoSEQ multiplex PCR. The sample yields approximately 300,000 clones, roughly 84% seen once. The V gene lost 2 bases and the J gene lost 7 bases, with 8 bases spanning the gap. The CDR3 loop spans 12 amino acids. The chain joins TRBV12-3 or TRBV12-4 to TRBJ1-1; possible D gene TRBD1, 5 bases. This clonotype was sampled from a man in his fifties or sixties with active or convalescent COVID-19. Sequencing was done on a sample of peripheral blood. The CDR3 reads CASSLIQGEAFF. The CDR3 nucleotides are TGTGCCAGCAGTTTAATTCAGGGTGAAGCTTTCTTT.